This T cell receptor beta chain was captured by sequencing in a study of blood T cell repertoires in COVID-19. Study-wide background: Researchers got acute and convalescent COVID-19 samples from the United States, Italy and Spain. Sources were T cells, B-cell-depleted T cells, or PBMCs; the material itself was cDNA or gDNA.

CDR3 length: 13 amino acids. The V gene's germline CDR1 is SGHTA and CDR2 FQGNSA. V was clipped by 5 bases and J by 3 bases, with 10 bases between them. Study processing details: Estimation of nucleated cell counts was performed using reference gene primer amplification. TCRdb's table, derived via immunoSEQ multiplex PCR, lists solely in-frame clones and lacks some. V and J calls and clone size are copied from that table; D and trimming were computed from the DNA. Among 250,000 or so clones listed, roughly 88% were seen once. The sequence derives from a woman aged 25 to 45 with active or convalescent COVID-19. The sequenced material came from peripheral blood. The chain couples TRBV7-2 to TRBJ1-1, with a possible D match to TRBD1 (5 bases). CDR3 protein: CASSTRQYTEAFF. In nucleotides, the CDR3 is TGTGCCAGCAGCACACGACAGTACACTGAAGCTTTCTTT. Complete variable domain (other parts from reference TRBV7-2 and TRBJ1-1): GAGVSQSPSNKVTEKGKDVELRCDPISGHTALYWYRQSLGQGLEFLIYFQGNSAPDKSGLPSDRFSAERTGGSVSTLTIQRTQQEDSAVYLCASSTRQYTEAFFGQGTRLTVV.